The T cell receptor beta chain under discussion was sequenced for a study of blood T cell repertoires in COVID-19. The CDR3 is 15 amino acids. From germline, CDR1 is MNHNY and CDR2 SVGAGI (reference sequence). V was pared by 2 bases and J by 0 bases, with 11 bases between. Profiled with immunoSEQ multiplex PCR; TCRdb holds only in-frame clones, not every one. This table has some 380,000 clones, approximately 85% appearing once. Sequencing was carried out using PBMCs or T cells enriched from blood (not recorded which). This rearrangement joins TRBV6-6 to TRBJ2-7; a weak D match, TRBD1 (6 bases). This sequence originates from a woman aged 40 to 50 with acute COVID-19. As DNA, the CDR3 is TGTGCCAGCAGTTACGTCACAGGGACCTCCTACGAGCAGTACTTC. It yields the protein CASSYVTGTSYEQYF.